The clone carrying this T cell receptor (beta chain) was seen at least ten times. The antigen is unknown. V was pared by 0 bases and J by 3 bases, with 8 bases between. The CDR3 has 14 residues. Germline V gives CDR1 SGHTA, CDR2 FQGNSA. This record comes from a study of T cells in Graves' hyperthyroidism and ophthalmopathy. Study context: Any treatment followed the collection of peripheral blood at initial diagnosis. Study findings and constraints: Prediction of ophthalmopathy progression came a median around 7.1 months pre-onset.

TCR beta CDR3 regions were amplified from RNA. Using the HTBI primer set, a first-round RT-PCR was run on the TCR CDR3. TCRdb re-called the multiplex PCR reads through MiXCR, storing one row per CDR3 protein. The table has a few hundred thousand distinct CDR3 sequences, 15% to 19% seen once; the top ten hold 11% to 15%. This sequence was found in a young woman with Graves' hyperthyroidism. Sample: blood. The chain links TRBV7-2 to TRBJ1-2, with D maybe TRBD1 (5 bases). The CDR3 region is CASSLAGADYGYTF. CDR3 nucleotide sequence: TGTGCCAGCAGCTTAGCCGGGGCAGACTATGGCTACACCTTC.